In this sample, the clone carrying this TCR beta chain turned up a few times. These data come from a study of T cells in Graves' hyperthyroidism and ophthalmopathy. Germline V lookup: CDR1 GTSNPN, CDR2 SVGIG (reference sequence). The CDR3 has 14 residues. V was pared by 4 bases and J by 4 bases, with 9 bases of the junction left unmatched. Template material for amplifying TCR beta CDR3 regions consisted of RNA transcripts. Carried out on the TCR CDR3, a first-round RT-PCR used the HTBI primer set. MiXCR, run by TCRdb on the multiplex PCR reads, gives a single entry per CDR3 protein. The sample contains around 520,000 distinct CDR3 sequences, around a quarter of which appear only once.

The chain carries TRBV30 and TRBJ2-7, with 8 positions matching TRBD1. Sequencing was done on a sample of blood. The receptor comes from a woman aged 25 to 39 with Graves' ophthalmopathy. The chain's CDR3 is CAWTPPQGGYEQYF. CDR3 bases: TGTGCCTGGACCCCCCCACAGGGGGGATACGAGCAGTACTTC.